This entry features one T cell receptor beta chain sequence. This clone was detected once. Its specific antigen is unknown. Base qualities are missing; no much larger clone stands one base away. The sample originates from a study of control samples from healthy donors and cancer patients (dated by TCRdb to 2018 to 2020). Libraries were made using the immunoSEQ multiplex PCR assay. TCRdb retrieved this table from immuneACCESS and kept in-frame rearrangements only. Not all clones are present; in checked studies, unresolved V genes account for under half, and no reason is known for the remainder. The sample profile shows more than 85,000 clones; around 89% of them were found once. The ten largest make up approximately 18% of the sample. The material sequenced was blood. This receptor was taken from a woman between 50 and 59 years old in good health.

The DNA sequence is TGTGCCAGCAGCGGACCCGCGGGGAGGTACGAGCAGTACTTC. Its coded protein is CASSGPAGRYEQYF. The sequence links TRBV3-1 (or the pseudogene TRBV3-2) to TRBJ2-7, and perhaps TRBD2 as D gene, on 6 matching bases. V gives up 5 bases and J gives up 4 bases, and the segment between their germline ends measures 15 bases. Including cysteine and phenylalanine, the CDR3 has 14 amino acids. Only the CDR3 portion is preserved as DNA: 42 bases, with reading frame beginning at the first base. Per the germline V gene (reference sequence), LGHDT is the CDR1 and YNNKEL is the CDR2.